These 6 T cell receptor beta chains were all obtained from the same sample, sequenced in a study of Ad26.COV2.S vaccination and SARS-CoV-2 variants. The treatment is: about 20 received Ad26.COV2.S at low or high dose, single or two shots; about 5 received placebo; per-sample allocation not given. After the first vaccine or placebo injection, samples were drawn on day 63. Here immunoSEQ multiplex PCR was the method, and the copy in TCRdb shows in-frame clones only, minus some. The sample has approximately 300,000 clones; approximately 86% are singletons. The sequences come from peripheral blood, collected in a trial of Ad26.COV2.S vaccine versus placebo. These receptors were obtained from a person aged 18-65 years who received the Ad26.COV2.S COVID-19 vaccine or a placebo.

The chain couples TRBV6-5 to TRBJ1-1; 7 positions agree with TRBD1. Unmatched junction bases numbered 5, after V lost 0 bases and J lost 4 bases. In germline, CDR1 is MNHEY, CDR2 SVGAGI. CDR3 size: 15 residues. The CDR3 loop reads CASSYSGTARTEAFF. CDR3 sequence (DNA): TGTGCCAGCAGTTACTCGGGGACAGCACGCACTGAAGCTTTCTTT.

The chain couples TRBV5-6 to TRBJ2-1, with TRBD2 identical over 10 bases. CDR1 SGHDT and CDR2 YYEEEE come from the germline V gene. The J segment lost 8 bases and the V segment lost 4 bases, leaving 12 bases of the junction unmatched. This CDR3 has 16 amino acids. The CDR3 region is CASSLIMASGGYEQFF. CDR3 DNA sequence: TGTGCCAGCAGCCTAATCATGGCTAGCGGGGGCTATGAGCAGTTCTTC. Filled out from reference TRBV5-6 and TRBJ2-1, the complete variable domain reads DAGVTQSPTHLIKTRGQQVTLRCSPKSGHDTVSWYQQALGQGPQFIFQYYEEEERQRGNFPDRFSGHQFPNYSSELNVNALLLGDSALYLCASSLIMASGGYEQFFGPGTRLTVL.

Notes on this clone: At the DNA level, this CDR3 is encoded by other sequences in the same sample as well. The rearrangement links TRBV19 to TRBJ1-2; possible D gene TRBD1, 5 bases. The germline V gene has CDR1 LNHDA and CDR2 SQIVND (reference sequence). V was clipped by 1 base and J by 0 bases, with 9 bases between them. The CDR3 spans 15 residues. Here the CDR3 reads CASSIARGANYGYTF. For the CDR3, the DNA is TGTGCCAGTAGTATAGCAAGGGGAGCTAACTATGGCTACACCTTC.

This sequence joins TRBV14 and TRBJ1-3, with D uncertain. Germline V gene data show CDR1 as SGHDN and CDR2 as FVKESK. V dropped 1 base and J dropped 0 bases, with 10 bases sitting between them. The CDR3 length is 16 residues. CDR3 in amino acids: CASSQGHPSSGNTIYF. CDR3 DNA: TGTGCCAGCAGCCAAGGACATCCGAGCTCTGGAAACACCATATATTTT. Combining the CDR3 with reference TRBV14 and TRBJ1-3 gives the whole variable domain EAGVTQFPSHSVIEKGQTVTLRCDPISGHDNLYWYRRVMGKEIKFLLHFVKESKQDESGMPNNRFLAERTGGTYSTLKVQPAELEDSGVYFCASSQGHPSSGNTIYFGEGSWLTVV.

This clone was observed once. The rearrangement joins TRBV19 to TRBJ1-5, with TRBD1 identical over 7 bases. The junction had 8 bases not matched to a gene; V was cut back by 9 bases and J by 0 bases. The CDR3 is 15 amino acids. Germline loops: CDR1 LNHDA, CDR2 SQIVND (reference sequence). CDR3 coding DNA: TGTGCCAGCAGTGGGACAGCAGATAGCAATCAGCCCCAGCATTTT. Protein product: CASSGTADSNQPQHF.

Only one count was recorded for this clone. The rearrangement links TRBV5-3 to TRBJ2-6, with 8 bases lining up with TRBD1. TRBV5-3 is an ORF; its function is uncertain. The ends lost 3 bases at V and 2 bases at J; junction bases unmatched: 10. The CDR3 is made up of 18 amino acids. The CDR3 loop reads CARSCWDRMLPGANVLTF. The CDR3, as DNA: TGTGCCAGAAGCTGTTGGGACAGGATGCTACCTGGGGCCAACGTCCTGACTTTC.